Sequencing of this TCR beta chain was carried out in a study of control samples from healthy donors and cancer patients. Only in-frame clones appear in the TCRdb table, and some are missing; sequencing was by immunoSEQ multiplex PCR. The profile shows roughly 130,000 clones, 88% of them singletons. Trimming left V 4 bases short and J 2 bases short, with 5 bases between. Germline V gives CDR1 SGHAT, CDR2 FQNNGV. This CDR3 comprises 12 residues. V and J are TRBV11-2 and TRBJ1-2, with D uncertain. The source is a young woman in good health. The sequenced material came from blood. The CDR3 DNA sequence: TGTGCCAGCAGCTCCGAAAACTATGGCTACACCTTC. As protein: CASSSENYGYTF.